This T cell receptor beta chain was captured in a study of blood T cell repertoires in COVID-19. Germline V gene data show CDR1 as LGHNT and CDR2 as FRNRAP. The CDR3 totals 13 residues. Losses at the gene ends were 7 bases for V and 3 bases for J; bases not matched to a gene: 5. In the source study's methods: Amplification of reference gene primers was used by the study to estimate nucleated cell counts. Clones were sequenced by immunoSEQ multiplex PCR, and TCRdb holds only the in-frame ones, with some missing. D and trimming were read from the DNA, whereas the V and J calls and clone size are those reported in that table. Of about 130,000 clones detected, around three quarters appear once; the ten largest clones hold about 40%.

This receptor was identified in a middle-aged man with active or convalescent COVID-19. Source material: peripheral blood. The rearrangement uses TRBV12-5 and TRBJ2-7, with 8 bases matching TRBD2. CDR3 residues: CASAGGDLYEQYF. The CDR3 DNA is TGTGCTAGTGCGGGAGGGGATCTCTACGAGCAGTACTTC.